The rows below give T cell receptor beta chains drawn from one sample of a study of regulatory T cells in long-lasting Graves disease. Each CDR3 protein is one row after TCRdb ran MiXCR on the multiplex PCR reads. The profile shows about 470,000 distinct CDR3 sequences, roughly 21% of them singletons. The input for sequencing was peripheral blood mononuclear cells (PBMCs), taken when the disease was refractory, from a patient treated with antithyroid drugs. These receptors were taken from a female donor with Graves disease. Both conserved end residues are part of each CDR3. A D gene is named only where the DNA matches it firmly. Part of the rows lack a size; the others show once, few, many or a class for expanded clones.

j_call v_call clone_size d_call cdr3_nt cdr3_aa
TRBJ1-2 TRBV24-1 many NA TGTGCCACCAGCACAGGGAGGGGAACTAACTATGGCTACACCTTC CATSTGRGTNYGYTF
TRBJ1-1 TRBV4-1 few NA TGCGCCAGCAGCCATCAGGGGATCACTGAAGCTTTCTTT CASSHQGITEAFF
TRBJ2-5 TRBV29-1 many NA TGCAGCGTGGGACTTCCCGGGGAGACCCAGTACTTC CSVGLPGETQYF
TRBJ1-2 TRBV7-8 many TRBD1 TGTGCCAGCAGCCCGAGACAGGGTGGGAACTATGGCTACACCTTC CASSPRQGGNYGYTF
TRBJ2-3 TRBV20-1 once NA TGCAGTGCTGTCGGACTGAGCACAGATACGCAGTATTTT CSAVGLSTDTQYF
TRBJ1-5 TRBV28 many NA TGTGCCAGCAGACCTGGACCGCCTTGGGAGCCCCAGCATTTT CASRPGPPWEPQHF
TRBJ1-4 TRBV19 many TRBD1 TGTGCCAGTAGGCACTTAGGGACAGACTCGAATGAAAAACTGTTTTTT CASRHLGTDSNEKLFF
TRBJ1-1 TRBV12-3/TRBV12-4 many TRBD1 TGTGCCAGCAGCCTGACAGGGATGACTGAAGCTTTCTTT CASSLTGMTEAFF
TRBJ1-1 TRBV6-1 many NA TGTGCCAGCAGGACACAGGAATGGACTGAAGCTTTCTTT CASRTQEWTEAFF
TRBJ2-2 TRBV7-9 few TRBD2 TGTTCCAGCAGCTTCCTCGGTGGCGGGAGGTCGTCCGGGGAGCTGTTTTTT CSSSFLGGGRSSGELFF
TRBJ1-5 TRBV20-1 NA NA TGCAGTGCTTGGGTTGGGTTGGGGAATCAGCCCCAGCATTTT CSAWVGLGNQPQHF
TRBJ1-5 TRBV28 many NA TGTGCCAGCGTAATCGAAGGGCAGCCCCAGCATTTT CASVIEGQPQHF
TRBJ2-5 TRBV24-1 many NA TGTGCCACCAGTGATGGTGGTTACGAGACCCAGTACTTC CATSDGGYETQYF
TRBJ2-5 TRBV20-1 many NA TGCAGTGCTAGGGGCGGGACTCAAGAGACCCAGTACTTC CSARGGTQETQYF
TRBJ2-5 TRBV13 few TRBD1 TGTGCCAGCAGCCTCCGACAGGGGTGGCAAGAGACCCAGTACTTC CASSLRQGWQETQYF
TRBJ1-1 TRBV3-1 NA NA TGTGCCAGCAGCCCAAGGGCCGTCACTGAAGCTTTCTTT CASSPRAVTEAFF
TRBJ1-4 TRBV11-2 many NA TGTGCCAGCACCCCGATGCAGGGGACTAATGAAAAACTGTTTTTT CASTPMQGTNEKLFF
TRBJ2-2 TRBV12-3/TRBV12-4 NA NA TGTGCCAGCAGTTTATATGTCGGGGAGCTGTTTTTT CASSLYVGELFF
TRBJ2-1 TRBV20-1 few NA TGCAGTGCTAGTGATGCACGGAGCTCTGACGTTGAGCAGTTCTTC CSASDARSSDVEQFF
TRBJ1-5 TRBV28 many NA TGTGCCAGCAGTTTTTCAGGGGACAATCAGCCCCAGCATTTT CASSFSGDNQPQHF
TRBJ2-7 TRBV6-2/TRBV6-3 few NA TGTGCCAGCAGTTACTTGGATAACTACGAGCAGTACTTC CASSYLDNYEQYF
TRBJ2-1 TRBV28 NA NA TGTGCCATACGCCACGGATCCCAAAGTTTGGGGCAGTTCTTC CAIRHGSQSLGQFF
TRBJ1-1 TRBV7-8 NA NA TGTGCCAGCAGCCTTGCGGCTTGGGGGAACACTGAAGCTTTCTTT CASSLAAWGNTEAFF
TRBJ1-2 TRBV20-1 NA NA TGCAGTGCTAGGCCTTTAGCGGAGAACTATGGCTACACCTTC CSARPLAENYGYTF
TRBJ1-2 TRBV28 many TRBD1 TGTGCCAGCAGTTCCGGACAGGGGAAGCACTATGGCTACACCTTC CASSSGQGKHYGYTF
TRBJ2-7 TRBV27 many NA TGTGCCAGCAGTCCGACTGGGCCTAGCGAGCAGTACTTC CASSPTGPSEQYF
TRBJ1-4 TRBV4-1 NA NA TGCGCCAGCAGCCAAGACATTTTAAAGACACTTGTTTTTGAAAAACTGTTTTTT CASSQDILKTLVFEKLFF
TRBJ2-2 TRBV14 NA NA TGTGCCAGCAGCCTTCAGCCTCACACCGGGGAGCTGTTTTTT CASSLQPHTGELFF
TRBJ1-4 TRBV6-1 few TRBD1 TGTGCCAGCAGTAACAGGGGGGGTGAAAAACTGTTTTTT CASSNRGGEKLFF
TRBJ2-3 TRBV6-1 NA NA TGTGCCAGCAGTGTTTTACAGTCTAGCACAGATACGCAGTATTTT CASSVLQSSTDTQYF
TRBJ1-5 TRBV12-3/TRBV12-4 many NA TGTGCCAGCACCCTATGGGGTCCCAATCAGCCCCAGCATTTT CASTLWGPNQPQHF
TRBJ1-1 TRBV6-1 NA TRBD1 TGTGCCAGCAGTCCTAGGGCAGGGGGCACCACTGAAGCTTTCTTT CASSPRAGGTTEAFF
TRBJ1-1 TRBV20-1 many TRBD1 TGCAGTGGCGTCCGGGACAGAAACACTGAAGCTTTCTTT CSGVRDRNTEAFF
TRBJ1-5 TRBV6-1 many NA TGTGCCAGCAGTGTCCAGAGCTATAGCAATCAGCCCCAGCATTTT CASSVQSYSNQPQHF
TRBJ1-5 TRBV12-3/TRBV12-4 many NA TGTGCCAGCAGTTTAGACAGCCTGAATCAGCCCCAGCATTTT CASSLDSLNQPQHF
TRBJ2-3 TRBV2 NA NA TGTGCCAGCAGTGGGGACTTACAAAGCACAGATACGCAGTATTTT CASSGDLQSTDTQYF
TRBJ1-6 TRBV15 few NA TGTGCCACCAGGCCTCTGCGTGATAATTCACCCCTCCACTTT CATRPLRDNSPLHF
TRBJ2-1 TRBV11-2 NA TRBD2 TGTGCCAGCAGCCGACGCGTCGGGAGGGCAAAGGGGGGTTCCTACAATGAGCAGTTCTTC CASSRRVGRAKGGSYNEQFF
TRBJ2-7 TRBV20-1 few NA TGCAGTGCTAGAGGATTTTACGAGCAGTACTTC CSARGFYEQYF
TRBJ2-1 TRBV7-2 NA TRBD1 TGTGCCAGCAGCCTCACAGGGGGCTTAAACAATGAGCAGTTCTTC CASSLTGGLNNEQFF
TRBJ1-5 TRBV7-8 many TRBD1 TGTGCCAGCAGCCCTGGGAGGGGGCAGAGCAATCAGCCCCAGCATTTT CASSPGRGQSNQPQHF
TRBJ2-7 TRBV4-1 few TRBD1 TGCGCCAGCAGCCTAGAATCGGGACAGGGGAACGAGCAGTACTTC CASSLESGQGNEQYF
TRBJ1-1 TRBV3-1 NA NA TGTGCCAGCAGCCACAGCCGGGGCACTGAAGCTTTCTTT CASSHSRGTEAFF
TRBJ1-5 TRBV3-1 many TRBD1 TGTGCCAGCAGCCGGGACAGTGTGAATCAGCCCCAGCATTTT CASSRDSVNQPQHF
TRBJ1-1 TRBV28 many NA TGTGCCAGCAGTATTTGGGGGGGCGGTCGGACTGAAGCTTTCTTT CASSIWGGGRTEAFF
TRBJ2-3 TRBV12-3/TRBV12-4 few NA TGTGCCAGCAGCACAGACAGGAGCACAGATACGCAGTATTTT CASSTDRSTDTQYF
TRBJ1-1 TRBV19 few NA TGTGCCAGTAGAGCCCTAGGATTCCCTGAAGCTTTCTTT CASRALGFPEAFF
TRBJ1-1 TRBV28 NA TRBD1 TGTGCCAGCAGCCCGGGACAGTTTAACACTGAAGCTTTCTTT CASSPGQFNTEAFF
TRBJ1-2 TRBV11-2 many NA TGTGCCAGCAGCTCGCACATAAAACCCAACTATGGCTACACCTTC CASSSHIKPNYGYTF
TRBJ1-5 TRBV12-5 many NA TGTGCTAGTGGTTTGTCTGGTAGCAATCAGCCCCAGCATTTT CASGLSGSNQPQHF
TRBJ2-7 TRBV12-3/TRBV12-4 NA NA TGTGCCAGCAGTTTGGGGGGGCGCGTTTACGGGCAGTACTTC CASSLGGRVYGQYF
TRBJ2-7 TRBV29-1 many TRBD2 TGCAGCGTTCGGGGGGGCAGAAACTACGAGCAGTACTTC CSVRGGRNYEQYF
TRBJ2-5 TRBV6-1 NA TRBD2 TGTGCCAGCAGGGACGGGGGGGCGTGGGAGACCCAGTACTTC CASRDGGAWETQYF
TRBJ2-5 TRBV6-1 many TRBD2 TGTGCCAGCATGCCTAGCGGGGGGCAGGAGACCCAGTACTTC CASMPSGGQETQYF
TRBJ1-1 TRBV27 many NA TGTGCCAGCACCCCCCGCTTGGGCAGGGGGAACACTGAAGCTTTCTTT CASTPRLGRGNTEAFF
TRBJ1-2 TRBV2 many NA TGTGCCAGCAGTGCAGCGAGGCTCAGAGCAGCTAACTATGGCTACACCTTC CASSAARLRAANYGYTF
TRBJ1-5 TRBV28 many NA TGTGCCAGCAGTTTAACTGTTTATCAGCCCCAGCATTTT CASSLTVYQPQHF
TRBJ1-1 TRBV3-1 NA NA TGTGCCAGCAGCCAAGAGGAGGGAACTGAAGCTTTCTTT CASSQEEGTEAFF
TRBJ2-5 TRBV2 many NA TGTGCCAGCAGTCTTCAGGGGCAGGGTCAAGAGACCCAGTACTTC CASSLQGQGQETQYF
TRBJ2-7 TRBV5-1 few TRBD2 TGCGCCAGCAGCTTTACGGCGGGGGGTGACTACGAGCAGTACTTC CASSFTAGGDYEQYF